Below are 3 T cell receptor beta chains sequenced from a single sample in a study of shared clonotypes between healthy human individuals (dated by TCRdb to the early 2020s). CD8 naive samples were obtained by positive selection for CCR7 among CD45RO-negative cells, yielding a CD45RA+CCR7+ population from which TemRA cells were excluded. Library preparation was by the immunoSEQ multiplex PCR assay. TCRdb took this table from immuneACCESS and kept in-frame rearrangements with V and J called. Such tables lack part of the clones; where checked against another copy, unresolved V genes explain under half of the gap, and the rest is unexplained. The sample yields under 600,000 clones; 95% to 98% were counted once. Approximately 0.3% of the sample lies in the top ten. Source material: naive CD8+ T cells sorted from blood. Sample cell subset or site, as interpreted from the label and publication: CD45RA+CCR7+. These receptors were taken from a man aged 25 to 40 in good health.

The gene calls are TRBV2 and TRBJ2-4; 7 nucleotides agree with TRBD1. The V gene's germline CDR1 is SNHLY and CDR2 FYNNEI. V was clipped by 7 bases and J by 9 bases; unmatched bases: 6. The CDR3 runs to 12 residues. CDR3 loop: CASMRGQGIQYF. DNA of the CDR3: TGTGCCAGCATGAGGGGGCAGGGCATTCAGTACTTC.

The V gene is TRBV7-8, the J gene TRBJ1-1; D unresolved. V lost 1 base, J lost 8 bases, and 14 bases lay in between. The germline CDR1 and CDR2 sequences are SGHVS and FQNEAQ. The CDR3 contains 14 residues. For the CDR3, the DNA is TGTGCCAGCAGCTTAGGTCGTGTCCCCCAGGAAGCTTTCTTT. Protein: CASSLGRVPQEAFF. Complete variable domain (other parts from reference TRBV7-8 and TRBJ1-1): GAGVSQSPRYKVAKRGQDVALRCDPISGHVSLFWYQQALGQGPEFLTYFQNEAQLDKSGLPSDRFFAERPEGSVSTLKIQRTQQEDSAVYLCASSLGRVPQEAFFGQGTRLTVV.

The rearrangement links TRBV18 to TRBJ2-5, with unresolved D. V lost 2 bases and J 2 bases, leaving 12 bases between the germline ends. This CDR3 spans 15 amino acids. Germline V CDR1 and CDR2: KGHSH, LQKENI. CDR3 nucleotide sequence: TGTGCCAGCTCACCAAGAGACGCGAGACAAGAGACCCAGTACTTC. It is translated as CASSPRDARQETQYF.